This T cell receptor (beta chain) emerged from a study of cytomegalovirus exposure and HLA in healthy donors. This clone came up once. Method: immunoSEQ multiplex PCR; TCRdb's copy keeps in-frame clones and lacks some. The sample contains about 330,000 clones, roughly 87% of which appear only once. Germline lookup yields CDR1 SGHVS and CDR2 FQNEAQ. This CDR3 has 17 amino acids. V lost 0 bases and J 1 base, leaving 12 bases between the germline ends. The specimen sequenced was PBMCs. The rearrangement joins TRBV7-8 to TRBJ2-2; possible D gene TRBD2, 6 bases. The receptor was derived from a woman aged 30 to 39 in good health and CMV-seropositive. CDR3 amino acids: CASSLARLALNTGELFF. CDR3 nucleotide sequence: TGTGCCAGCAGCTTAGCAAGGCTAGCGTTGAACACCGGGGAGCTGTTTTTT.